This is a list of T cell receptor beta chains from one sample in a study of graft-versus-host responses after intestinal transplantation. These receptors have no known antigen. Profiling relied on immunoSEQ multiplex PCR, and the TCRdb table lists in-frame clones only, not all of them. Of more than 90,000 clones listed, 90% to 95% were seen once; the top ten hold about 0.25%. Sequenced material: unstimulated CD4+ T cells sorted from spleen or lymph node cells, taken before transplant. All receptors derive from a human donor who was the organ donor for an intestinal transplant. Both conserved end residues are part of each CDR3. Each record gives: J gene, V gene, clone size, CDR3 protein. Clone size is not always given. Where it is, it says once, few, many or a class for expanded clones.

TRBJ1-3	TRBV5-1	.	CASRLQGAGNTIYF
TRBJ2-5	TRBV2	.	CASSGVVRETQYF
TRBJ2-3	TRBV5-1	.	CASSAGIDTQYF
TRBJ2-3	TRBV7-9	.	CASSLGGQTDTQYF
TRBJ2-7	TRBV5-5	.	CASSPRWTGVDEQYF
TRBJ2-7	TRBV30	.	CAWSLFAGTPREQYF
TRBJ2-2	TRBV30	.	CAWKARLARELFF
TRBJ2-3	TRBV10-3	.	CAISGSRGTPLTDTQYF
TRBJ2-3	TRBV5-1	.	CATRAGSGTDTQYF
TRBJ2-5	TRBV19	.	CASSIGLLAGQETQYF
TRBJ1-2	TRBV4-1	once	CASSQTPGSNYGYTF
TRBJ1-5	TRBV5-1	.	CASSLGGAGGQPQHF
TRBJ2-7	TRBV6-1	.	CASRVSIEQYF
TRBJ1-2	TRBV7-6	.	CASSLVAQGAQRTNYGYTF
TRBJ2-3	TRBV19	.	CASSSGLRIRGTQYF
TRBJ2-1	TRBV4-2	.	CASSQDAEQFF
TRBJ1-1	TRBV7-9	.	CASSSEYTEAFF
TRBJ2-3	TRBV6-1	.	CASSVEGGGSTDTQYF
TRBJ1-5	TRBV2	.	CATSGHGPGQPQHF
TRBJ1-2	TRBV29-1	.	CSVGQGNYGYTF
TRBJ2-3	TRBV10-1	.	CASSDRSSTDTQYF
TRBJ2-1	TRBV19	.	CASSIAQGYRYNEQFF
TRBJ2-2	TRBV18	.	CASSQGLGFGGELFF
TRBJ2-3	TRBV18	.	CASSPSGARSDTQYF
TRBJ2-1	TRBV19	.	CASSISSGAYNEQFF
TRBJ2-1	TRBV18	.	CASSRVNILEINEQFF
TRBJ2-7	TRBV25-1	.	CASSPPGLALTSYEQYF
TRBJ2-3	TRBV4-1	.	CASSQWTGARPYTQYF
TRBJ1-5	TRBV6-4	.	CASSDSSQDRETTLSNQPQHF
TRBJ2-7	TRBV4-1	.	CASSQAFYLAGVPAYEQYF
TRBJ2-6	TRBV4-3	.	CASSQSSGANVLTF
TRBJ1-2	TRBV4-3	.	CASSQGGIGYTF
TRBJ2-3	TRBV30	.	CAWSVGNTQYF
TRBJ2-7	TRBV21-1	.	CASSGGGQGPHEQYF